Below, 18 T cell receptor beta chains from the same sample are listed, as sequenced in a study of T cell responses to AZD1222 COVID-19 vaccine. Produced via immunoSEQ multiplex PCR; TCRdb's table is partial and in-frame only. The sample includes some 120,000 clones, around 92% of them seen just once. This specimen consisted of peripheral blood, obtained on day 0 of AZD1222 vaccination. Source of these receptors: an adult in good health.

This chain uses TRBV2 with TRBJ1-1; 7 positions agree with TRBD1. Germline CDR1 reads SNHLY; CDR2 reads FYNNEI. V dropped 3 bases and J dropped 5; count of bases not matched to a gene: 15. The CDR3 extends over 17 amino acids. The CDR3 DNA reads as TGTGCCAGCAGTGATGCCCCCGTAGGGGGCGTTGGGACTGAAGCTTTCTTT. Its protein product is CASSDAPVGGVGTEAFF.

The V gene is TRBV5-5, the J gene TRBJ2-7; D is ambiguous. Trimming removed 6 bases at V and 7 bases at J, with 11 bases between. Germline CDR1 is SGHKS and CDR2 is YYEKEE (reference sequence). The CDR3 runs 11 residues. Here the CDR3 reads CASKRTLEQYF. The CDR3 nucleotides are TGTGCCAGCAAACGGACCCTAGAGCAGTACTTC.

The chain carries TRBV6-5 and TRBJ2-7; D might be TRBD2 (5 bases). Trimming pared 10 bases from V and 5 bases from J, leaving 12 bases between. CDR1 and CDR2 (germline): MNHEY, SVGAGI. CDR3 length equals 11 residues. CDR3 bases: TGTGCCACCGGACTGTCGGACGAGCAGTACTTC. Translating it yields CATGLSDEQYF.

The V gene is TRBV18, the J gene TRBJ2-1, with 9 bases that match TRBD2. Germline lookup yields CDR1 KGHSH and CDR2 LQKENI. This CDR3 comprises 15 residues. Losses at the gene ends were 3 bases for V and 15 bases for J; bases not matched to a gene: 15. In nucleotides, the CDR3 is TGTGCCAGCTCACCCCTTATCGTAGCGGGAGAGTACTTGTTCTTC. Amino acids: CASSPLIVAGEYLFF.

The chain is built from TRBV18 and TRBJ1-4, with 9 nucleotides matching TRBD1. The CDR3 is 16 amino acids. CDR1 is KGHSH, CDR2 LQKENI, per germline. The ends lost 3 bases at V and 8 bases at J; junction bases unmatched: 10. CDR3 sequence reads: CASSPLSGTGWEKLFF. For the CDR3, the DNA is TGTGCCAGCTCACCCCTCTCCGGGACAGGGTGGGAAAAACTGTTTTTT.

The CDR3 DNA reads as TGTGCCAGCAGCTTGGGCACAGGGGGCCTGGGCACTGAAGCTTTCTTT. This sequence encodes CASSLGTGGLGTEAFF. The chain combines TRBV11-2 with TRBJ1-1; 9 nucleotides match TRBD1. The CDR3 runs 16 residues. Per germline, CDR1 SGHAT and CDR2 FQNNGV. Trimming at V came to 3 bases and at J to 4 bases, leaving 9 bases not matched to a gene.

The V and J genes are TRBV9 and TRBJ1-3; D is undetermined. The CDR3 runs 12 residues. In germline, CDR1 is SGDLS, CDR2 YYNGEE. V was pared by 4 bases and J by 4 bases, with 6 bases between. CDR3 nucleotide sequence: TGTGCCAGCAGCTTCTCAGGAAACACCATATATTTT. Translation gives CASSFSGNTIYF. Together with reference TRBV9 and TRBJ1-3, the CDR3 gives the full variable domain: DSGVTQTPKHLITATGQRVTLRCSPRSGDLSVYWYQQSLDQGLQFLIQYYNGEERAKGNILERFSAQQFPDLHSELNLSSLELGDSALYFCASSFSGNTIYFGEGSWLTVV.

The chain joins TRBV18 to TRBJ2-7; possibly TRBD1 or TRBD2 for D (5 bases each). This CDR3 has 14 amino acids. Trimming shortened V by 3 bases and J by 5 bases, and 14 bases separated the two germline ends. Germline lookup yields CDR1 KGHSH and CDR2 LQKENI. The CDR3 nucleotides read TGTGCCAGCTCACCTAACATCGGGACCGACGAGCAGTACTTC. Amino acids: CASSPNIGTDEQYF.

The CDR3 loop reads CASSRPGQGLTEAFF. CDR3 nucleotides: TGTGCCAGCAGTAGGCCGGGACAGGGACTAACTGAAGCTTTCTTT. The gene calls are TRBV28 and TRBJ1-1; TRBD1 matches 9 bases. CDR1 is MDHEN, CDR2 SYDVKM, per germline. The length of the CDR3 is 15 residues. The V segment lost 5 bases and the J segment 5 bases; nucleotides outside the gene matches: 9.

The chain is built from TRBV24-1 and TRBJ2-3, with a weak D call TRBD1 (6 bases). Germline CDR1 KGHDR, CDR2 SFDVKD. The CDR3 spans 14 residues. The V end was cut by 9 bases, the J end by 0 bases, with 12 bases between. The CDR3 here is CATLGGSSTDTQYF. The CDR3 DNA sequence: TGTGCCACCCTAGGGGGAAGCAGCACAGATACGCAGTATTTT.

CDR3 sequence reads: CASSLRRGTDTQYF. The CDR3 DNA reads TGTGCCAGCTCATTACGCCGGGGCACAGATACGCAGTATTTT. The chain employs TRBV18 and TRBJ2-3; D is unclear. The CDR3 runs to 14 residues. Trimming left V 5 bases short and J 1 base short, with 10 bases between. CDR1 and CDR2 (germline): KGHSH, LQKENI.

This clone appeared once. The chain employs TRBV6-5 and TRBJ1-1; TRBD1 is a possible D gene (6 bases). Trimming took off 6 bases at V and 8 bases at J, with 13 bases between the two ends. CDR3 size: 12 residues. The germline gives CDR1 MNHEY, CDR2 SVGAGI. The CDR3 reads CASSLQGLEAFF. As DNA, the CDR3 is TGTGCCAGCAGCCTACAGGGACTGGAAGCTTTCTTT.

V gene TRBV3-1 (or the pseudogene TRBV3-2) combines with J gene TRBJ1-2; D is uncertain. The CDR3 covers 12 residues. Germline CDR1 LGHDT, CDR2 YNNKEL (reference sequence). V lost 1 base and J lost 8, with 8 bases in between. Written as DNA, the CDR3 is TGTGCCAGCAGCCAAGGAGGGAACGGCTACACCTTC. It specifies CASSQGGNGYTF.

V and J are TRBV5-1 and TRBJ1-2; 11 bases fit TRBD1. V lost 5 bases, J lost 6 bases, and 12 bases stayed unmatched. The length of the CDR3 is 16 residues. Germline-derived CDR1 and CDR2 are SGHRS and YFSETQ. The CDR3 loop reads CASSNEGQGVSDGYTF. CDR3 coding DNA: TGCGCCAGCAGTAATGAGGGACAGGGGGTTTCCGATGGCTACACCTTC.

This chain connects TRBV11-1 to TRBJ2-5; D uncertain. The germline V gene has CDR1 SGHAT and CDR2 FQDESV (reference sequence). The CDR3 has 13 residues. V was clipped by 5 bases and J by 2 bases, with 9 bases between them. CDR3 coding DNA: TGTGCCAGCAGCCGCGACTTACAAGAGACCCAGTACTTC. Its translation: CASSRDLQETQYF.

The chain couples TRBV27 to TRBJ2-3; the D gene is possibly TRBD2 (6 bases). Trimming removed 3 bases at V and 4 bases at J, with 23 bases between. The CDR3 loop spans 18 amino acids. In germline, CDR1 is MNHEY, CDR2 SMNVEV (reference sequence). CDR3 loop: CASSFSGGIKHWADTQYF. CDR3 in DNA: TGTGCCAGCAGTTTTAGCGGCGGGATAAAACATTGGGCAGATACGCAGTATTTT.

This sequence joins TRBV7-9 and TRBJ1-3, with D perhaps matching TRBD1 (6 bases). This CDR3 spans 15 amino acids. The V and J ends lost 2 bases and 1 base respectively, with 9 bases between them. Per the germline V gene, CDR1 is SEHNR and CDR2 is FQNEAQ (reference sequence). CDR3 protein: CASSLSGTSGNTIYF. The DNA of the CDR3 is TGTGCCAGCAGCTTATCCGGGACATCTGGAAACACCATATATTTT. Using reference TRBV7-9 and TRBJ1-3 for the parts outside the CDR3, the full variable domain is DTGVSQNPRHKITKRGQNVTFRCDPISEHNRLYWYRQTLGQGPEFLTYFQNEAQLEKSRLLSDRFSAERPKGSFSTLEIQRTEQGDSAMYLCASSLSGTSGNTIYFGEGSWLTVV.

The rearrangement uses TRBV2 and TRBJ2-7, with D possibly being TRBD1 (6 bases). From germline, CDR1 is SNHLY and CDR2 FYNNEI. This CDR3 has 15 amino acids. V was trimmed by 5 bases and J by 1 base, leaving 15 bases between them. CDR3 sequence (DNA): TGTGCCAGCAGTAAGGACAGTCCCGTATCCTACGAGCAGTACTTC. Its translation is CASSKDSPVSYEQYF.